This TCR beta chain was recorded in a study of identical twins. Study observations and caveats: Researchers reported excess low generation probability among twin-shared out-of-frame alpha sequences. Invariant MAIT and iNKT cells could partly confound zero-insertion analyses.

Losses at the gene ends were 5 bases for V and 6 bases for J; bases not matched to a gene: 6. Per the germline V gene, CDR1 is MNHNY and CDR2 is SVGAGI (reference sequence). This CDR3 region has 13 residues. In TCRdb, the 5' RACE reads were re-called with MiXCR into one record per CDR3 protein. The profile shows 240,000 or so distinct CDR3 sequences, roughly a tenth of them singletons. In this sample, this clonotype turned up a few times. As yet, its antigen is unknown. The sample consisted of memory T cells sorted from blood. The genes are TRBV6-6 and TRBJ2-7, with TRBD1 matching 8 bases. The sequence derives from a man aged 45-65 years in good health. The CDR3 sequence: CASSHRGALEQYF. DNA of the CDR3: TGTGCCAGCAGTCACAGGGGGGCCCTCGAGCAGTACTTC.